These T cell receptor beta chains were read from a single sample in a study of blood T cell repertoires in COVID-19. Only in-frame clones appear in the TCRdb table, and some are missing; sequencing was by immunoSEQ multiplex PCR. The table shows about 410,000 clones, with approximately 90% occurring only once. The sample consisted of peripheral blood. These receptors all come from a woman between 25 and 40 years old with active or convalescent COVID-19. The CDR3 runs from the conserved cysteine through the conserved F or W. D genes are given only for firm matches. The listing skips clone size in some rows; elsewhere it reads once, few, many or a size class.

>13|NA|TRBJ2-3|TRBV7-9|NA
CASSSGAADTQYF
TGTGCCAGCAGCTCAGGGGCGGCAGATACGCAGTATTTT
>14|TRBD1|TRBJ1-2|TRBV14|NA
CASSPKTGGGGYTF
TGTGCCAGCAGCCCAAAAACAGGGGGCGGTGGCTACACCTTC
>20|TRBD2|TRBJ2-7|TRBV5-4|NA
CASSSKRTSGSAIGSYEQYF
TGTGCCAGCAGCTCTAAAAGGACTAGCGGGAGCGCCATAGGGTCCTACGAGCAGTACTTC
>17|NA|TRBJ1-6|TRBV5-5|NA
CASSLHQKSSYNSPLHF
TGTGCCAGCAGCTTGCATCAGAAAAGCTCCTATAATTCACCCCTCCACTTT
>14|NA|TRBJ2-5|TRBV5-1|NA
CASSQSGLQETQYF
TGCGCCAGCAGCCAATCAGGCCTCCAAGAGACCCAGTACTTC
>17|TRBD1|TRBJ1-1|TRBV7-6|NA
CASSPFTGAVENTEAFF
TGTGCCAGCAGCCCTTTTACAGGGGCGGTTGAGAACACTGAAGCTTTCTTT
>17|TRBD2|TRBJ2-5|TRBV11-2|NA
CASSGSSGSSFRETQYF
TGTGCCAGCAGTGGGTCTAGCGGGAGTTCATTTCGGGAGACCCAGTACTTC
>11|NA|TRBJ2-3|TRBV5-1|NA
CASRLTDTQYF
TGCGCCAGCAGACTCACAGATACGCAGTATTTT
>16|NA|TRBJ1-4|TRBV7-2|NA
CASSIPTGGGGEKLFF
TGTGCCAGCAGCATCCCGACGGGGGGCGGGGGTGAAAAACTGTTTTTT
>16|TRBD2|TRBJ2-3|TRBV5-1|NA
CASSLGLAGEVDTQYF
TGCGCCAGCAGCCTAGGACTAGCGGGAGAGGTAGATACGCAGTATTTT
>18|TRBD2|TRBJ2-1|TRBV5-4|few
CASSAGTSGGVSYNEQFF
TGTGCCAGCAGCGCTGGGACTAGCGGGGGGGTCTCCTACAATGAGCAGTTCTTC
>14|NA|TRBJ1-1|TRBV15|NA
CATSTKQGRTEAFF
TGTGCCACCAGCACAAAACAGGGAAGAACTGAAGCTTTCTTT
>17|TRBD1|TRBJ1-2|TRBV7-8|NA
CASSSTGQGPSNYGYTF
TGTGCCAGCAGCTCGACGGGACAGGGGCCCTCTAACTATGGCTACACCTTC
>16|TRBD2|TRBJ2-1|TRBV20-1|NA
CSASAPGTSGRWEQFF
TGCAGTGCTAGTGCTCCCGGGACTAGCGGTCGTTGGGAGCAGTTCTTC
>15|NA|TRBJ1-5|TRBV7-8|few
CASSPGITSNQPQHF
TGTGCCAGCAGCCCGGGGATAACTAGCAATCAGCCCCAGCATTTT
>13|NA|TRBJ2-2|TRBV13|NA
CASRPLGAGELFF
TGTGCCAGCAGGCCACTGGGCGCCGGGGAGCTGTTTTTT
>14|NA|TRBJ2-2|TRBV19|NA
CASSVDRIPRELFF
TGTGCCAGTAGTGTTGACAGGATACCAAGGGAGCTGTTTTTT
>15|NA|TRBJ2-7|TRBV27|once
CASRPSGLTPYEQYF
TGTGCCAGCAGGCCCTCTGGGCTTACGCCCTACGAGCAGTACTTC
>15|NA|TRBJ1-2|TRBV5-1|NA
CASSLAGGRNYGYTF
TGCGCCAGCAGCTTGGCCGGAGGGCGAAACTATGGCTACACCTTC
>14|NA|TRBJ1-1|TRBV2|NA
CASSGGAVNTEAFF
TGTGCCAGCAGTGGCGGGGCAGTGAACACTGAAGCTTTCTTT
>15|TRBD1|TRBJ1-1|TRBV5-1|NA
CASSLGDREDTEAFF
TGCGCCAGCAGCTTGGGGGACAGGGAAGACACTGAAGCTTTCTTT
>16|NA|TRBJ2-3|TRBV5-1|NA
CASSLGGGLYTDTQYF
TGCGCCAGCAGCTTGGGCGGGGGCCTTTACACAGATACGCAGTATTTT
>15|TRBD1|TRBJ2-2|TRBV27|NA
CASTKGQGSSGELFF
TGTGCCAGCACCAAGGGACAGGGGTCTTCCGGGGAGCTGTTTTTT
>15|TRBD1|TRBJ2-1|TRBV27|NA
CASSFRGQMYNEQFF
TGTGCCAGCAGTTTTAGGGGACAGATGTACAATGAGCAGTTCTTC
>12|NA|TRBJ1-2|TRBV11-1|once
CASSSQGFGHTF
TGTGCCAGCAGCTCGCAGGGCTTCGGGCACACCTTC
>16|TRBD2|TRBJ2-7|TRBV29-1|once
CSVKGMTSGISYEQYF
TGCAGCGTTAAAGGGATGACTAGCGGGATTTCCTACGAGCAGTACTTC
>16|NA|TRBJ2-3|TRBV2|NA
CASSETTSPSTDTQYF
TGTGCCAGCAGTGAAACCACTAGCCCAAGCACAGATACGCAGTATTTT
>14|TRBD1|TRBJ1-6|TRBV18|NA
CASSEGDSNSPLHF
TGTGCCAGCTCGGAAGGGGACAGTAATTCACCCCTCCACTTT
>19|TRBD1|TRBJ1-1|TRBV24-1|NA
CATSDLQRGTGGLSTEAFF
TGTGCCACCAGTGATTTGCAGAGGGGCACAGGGGGCCTCAGCACTGAAGCTTTCTTT
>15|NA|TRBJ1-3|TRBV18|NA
CASSPLPGSGNTIYF
TGTGCCAGCTCACCACTTCCAGGCTCTGGAAACACCATATATTTT
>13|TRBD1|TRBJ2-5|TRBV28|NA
CASSPTGYETQYF
TGTGCCAGCAGTCCGACAGGGTACGAGACCCAGTACTTC